This TCR beta chain originates from a study of T cells in Graves' hyperthyroidism and ophthalmopathy. Whole-study findings and limits: A median around 5.9 months before onset, the model predicted ophthalmopathy.

About this clonotype: The antigen remains undetermined. A much more abundant neighbour one base away suggests this may be a read error. No conserved phenylalanine or tryptophan ends this CDR3, so it is likely a read error.

CDR1 and CDR2 (germline): MNHEY, SVGEGT. The CDR3 consists of 15 residues. The V and J ends lost 0 bases and 6 bases, in that order; junction bases with no gene match: 4. Calling Graves' hyperthyroidism stable meant ophthalmopathy did not progress within 18 months. Clinical symptoms, serum thyroxine and TRAb, thyroid ultrasound and orbital computed tomography together formed the diagnostic basis. There were TCR beta CDR3 regions amplified from RNA transcripts. TCR CDR3 regions were first amplified by RT-PCR with HTBI primers. In TCRdb, the multiplex PCR reads were re-called with MiXCR into one record per CDR3 protein. The top ten hold roughly 7.4% of the sample, which has about 400,000 distinct CDR3 sequences, 15% to 19% seen once.

The sequence came from a woman aged 18-29 years with Graves' hyperthyroidism. What was sequenced was blood. J is TRBJ2-3 and V is TRBV6-2 or TRBV6-3, with 9 bases identical to TRBD2. CDR3 coding DNA: TGTGCCAGCAGTTACTCCGCGGGGGGGGGGGATACGCAGTATCTT. Amino acid sequence: CASSYSAGGGDTQYL.